The clone carrying this T cell receptor beta chain showed up just a few times. This sample was included in a study of T cell clones after liver transplantation. About the research overall: Samples came from ITN030ST, which attempted immunosuppression withdrawal within 2 years of liver transplantation.

TCRdb's table, derived via immunoSEQ multiplex PCR, lists solely in-frame clones and lacks some. The table shows about 75,000 clones, with under 90% occurring only once. This material consisted of CD4+ T cells from blood, taken around 50 months after liver transplant. The sequence was obtained from a human patient who received a liver transplant. Some T cells may have come from the graft donor.

The CDR3 loop is CASTRGEGGNQPQHF. In DNA form, the CDR3 reads TGTGCCAGCACCCGGGGGGAGGGAGGGAATCAGCCCCAGCATTTT. V is TRBV2 and J is TRBJ1-5; a weak D match, TRBD1 (5 bases). CDR1 and CDR2 (germline): SNHLY, FYNNEI. This CDR3 is 15 amino acids long. V lost 7 bases, J lost 4 bases, and 17 bases lay in between. The full variable domain, with the rest looked up from reference TRBV2 and TRBJ1-5, is EPEVTQTPSHQVTQMGQEVILRCVPISNHLYFYWYRQILGQKVEFLVSFYNNEISEKSEIFDDQFSVERPDGSNFTLKIRSTKLEDSAMYFCASTRGEGGNQPQHFGDGTRLSIL.